This is a list of T cell receptor beta chains from one sample in a study of TIL therapy for anti-PD-1-resistant metastatic lung cancer. TCRdb's copy holds only in-frame clones and misses some; the assay was immunoSEQ multiplex PCR. The repertoire holds more than 90,000 clones, around three fifths seen once, with 9.5% to 12% in the top ten. The sample was tumor tissue, taken at baseline. The receptors stem from a person aged 25 to 80 with non-small cell lung cancer. Each CDR3 is given with its conserved first and last residue. Clone size is not always given. Where it is, it says once, few, many or a class for expanded clones.

TRBJ2-1	-	TRBV7-6	CASSSGLLSSYNEQFF
TRBJ2-2	-	TRBV28	CASTLGLANTGELFF
TRBJ2-3	-	TRBV6-5	CASSFTSGGADTQYF
TRBJ2-2	-	TRBV10-3	CAISGGPNTGELFF
TRBJ1-6	-	TRBV30	CAWSVRSGGSGAPLHF
TRBJ2-2	-	TRBV28	CASRKRQGKTGELFF
TRBJ2-5	few	TRBV4-3	CASSQGRAAQETQYF
TRBJ2-7	few	TRBV24-1	CATGTESSYEQYF
TRBJ2-7	-	TRBV5-1	CASGLGSWYEQYF
TRBJ2-7	-	TRBV28	CASSPPSTEQYF
TRBJ2-7	few	TRBV11-2	CASSPQTAGGRYEQYF
TRBJ1-5	few	TRBV30	CAWSVNRNQPQHF
TRBJ1-1	-	TRBV7-2	CASSIPGLNTEAFF
TRBJ2-1	few	TRBV28	CASSSPSGSRYEQFF
TRBJ2-2	-	TRBV5-1	CASSLAARGALTGELFF
TRBJ1-6	-	TRBV15	CATSNPDRGLSPLHF
TRBJ1-3	-	TRBV7-3	CASSLTTQPSGNTIYF
TRBJ1-1	-	TRBV2	CATSTGVTEAFF
TRBJ2-6	once	TRBV27	CASSYRAGDTRSGANVLTF
TRBJ1-1	few	TRBV7-3	CASSATVNTEAFF
TRBJ2-1	-	TRBV28	CASSLLTRDQLNNEQFF
TRBJ2-1	-	TRBV18	CASSSDNEQFF
TRBJ2-7	few	TRBV2	CASNGVNRYEQYF
TRBJ1-4	-	TRBV10-1	CASGSGQGGAGEKLFF
TRBJ2-3	-	TRBV7-2	CASSFPLSATDTQYF
TRBJ2-4	-	TRBV7-2	CASSLAREDIQYF
TRBJ1-3	-	TRBV7-9	CASRYTGKGSGNTIYF
TRBJ2-1	once	TRBV5-4	CASSGGFDDEQFF
TRBJ1-2	-	TRBV28	CASRDRAYGYTF
TRBJ2-1	many	TRBV30	CAWRGQGVTNEQFF
TRBJ2-7	-	TRBV6-5	CASRGPGTGFYEQYF